These T cell receptor beta chains were read from a single sample in a study of T cell changes during pregnancy in multiple sclerosis. Repertoires were generated with immunoSEQ multiplex PCR, while TCRdb's copy carries only in-frame clones and drops some. The data show some 40,000 clones, with approximately 91% seen just once and roughly 4% held by the top ten. The sample consisted of CD8+ T cells from peripheral blood mononuclear cells, taken in the first trimester of pregnancy. The receptors come from a female donor with multiple sclerosis, enrolled in a pregnancy study. The CDR3 runs from the conserved cysteine through the conserved F or W.

>13|TRBJ2-7|TRBV9
CASGEGGSYEQYF
>17|TRBJ1-1|TRBV5-4
CASSTDRGTLMNTEAFF
>12|TRBJ2-7|TRBV6-5
CASSPGGDEQYF
>11|TRBJ2-2|TRBV7-2
CASIRTGELFF
>8|TRBJ2-3|TRBV21-1
CASEPRSF
>12|TRBJ2-7|TRBV6-6
CASSRGAYEQYF
>15|TRBJ1-1|TRBV4-1
CASSQGPGRDTEAFF
>14|TRBJ1-1|TRBV5-4
CASSLAGLLTEAFF
>15|TRBJ2-2|TRBV7-9
CASSLYWHNTGELFF
>16|TRBJ2-2|TRBV7-3
CASSLPGTSDAGELFF
>15|TRBJ1-1|TRBV7-2
CASSLAGALNTEAFF
>16|TRBJ2-1|TRBV4-3
CASSQGTGGEYNEQFF
>17|TRBJ1-2|TRBV15
CATSSGTGRSLFYGYTF
>14|TRBJ2-3|TRBV5-6
CASSLGQGLYTQYF
>12|TRBJ2-1|TRBV25-1
CASISGGASFFF
>15|TRBJ1-2|TRBV2
CASRRSADRLYGYTF
>17|TRBJ1-3|TRBV4-3
CASSQTRRGHSGNTIYF
>17|TRBJ1-1|TRBV9
CASSGRDRGTMNTEAFF
>16|TRBJ2-5|TRBV9
CASSVDGGGPLETQYF
>17|TRBJ2-7|TRBV11-2
CASSQSTGTGKSYEQYF
>14|TRBJ1-6|TRBV30
CAWSPGTGGSPLHF
>15|TRBJ2-7|TRBV6-1
CASSDLIGDTGEQYF
>14|TRBJ2-3|TRBV27
CASSTGQATDTQYF
>15|TRBJ2-3|TRBV7-9
CASSSPISSTDTQYF
>15|TRBJ2-3|TRBV6-6
CASSYPGQGKDTQYF
>16|.|TRBV4-2
CASSQDGATVNYEQYF
>18|TRBJ2-3|TRBV7-8
CASSLAPTSGGAGDTQYF
>15|TRBJ2-7|TRBV13
CASSLGMGVLYEQYF
>16|TRBJ2-3|TRBV7-2
CASSFLGRGKLDTQYF
>13|TRBJ1-6|TRBV6-5
CASRDRGNSPLHF
>16|TRBJ2-3|TRBV19
CASSEEERVVTDTQYF
>14|TRBJ2-7|TRBV5-1
CASSLEYGAYEQYF
>13|TRBJ1-1|TRBV16
CASSQSDRGVAFF
>15|TRBJ1-2|TRBV6-5
CASSYSGAGPGGYTF
>15|TRBJ1-1|TRBV9
CASSAVGQGYSEAFF
>12|TRBJ2-1|TRBV9
CASSKGYNEQFF
>14|TRBJ1-1|TRBV12-5
CASGLYGINTEAFF
>15|TRBJ2-7|TRBV7-3
CASSLTGGGSYEQYF
>14|TRBJ2-3|TRBV4-2
CASRTRPHTDTQYF
>15|TRBJ1-3|TRBV19
CASRTWTGSGNTIYF
>15|TRBJ1-6|TRBV6-6
CASSSGGSYNSPLHF
>15|TRBJ2-1|TRBV15
CATSRDLGSYNEQFF
>15|TRBJ2-1|TRBV7-6
CASSLWGGASNEQFF
>16|TRBJ1-2|TRBV5-5
CASSSDYPGANYGYTF
>13|TRBJ2-7|TRBV5-8
CASSLRQGWEQYF
>15|TRBJ2-7|TRBV9
CASSEGGTSSYEQYF
>14|TRBJ1-5|TRBV4-1
CASSQGAGDQPQHF
>15|TRBJ1-6|TRBV9
CASSEDGTGGSPLHF